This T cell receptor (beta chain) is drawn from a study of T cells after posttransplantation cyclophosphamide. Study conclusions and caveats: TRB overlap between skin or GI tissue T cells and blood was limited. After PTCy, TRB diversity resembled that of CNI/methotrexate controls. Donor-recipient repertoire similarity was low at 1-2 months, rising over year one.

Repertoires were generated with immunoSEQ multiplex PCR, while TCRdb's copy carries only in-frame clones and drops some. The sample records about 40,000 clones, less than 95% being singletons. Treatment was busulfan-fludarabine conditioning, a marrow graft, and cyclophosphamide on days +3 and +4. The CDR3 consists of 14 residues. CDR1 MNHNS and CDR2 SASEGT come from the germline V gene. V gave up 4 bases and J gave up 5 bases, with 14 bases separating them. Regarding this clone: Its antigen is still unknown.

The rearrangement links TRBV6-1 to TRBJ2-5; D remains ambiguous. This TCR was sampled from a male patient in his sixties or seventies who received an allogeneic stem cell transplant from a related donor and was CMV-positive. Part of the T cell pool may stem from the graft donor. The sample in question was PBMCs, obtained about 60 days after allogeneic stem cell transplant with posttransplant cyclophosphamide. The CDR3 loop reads CASSGAGLRETQYF. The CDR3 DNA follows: TGTGCCAGCAGTGGGGCAGGTTTAAGGGAGACCCAGTACTTC.